This entry describes one T cell receptor (beta chain). Its antigen is still unknown. In germline, CDR1 is SGHAT, CDR2 FQDESV (reference sequence). The CDR3 has 13 amino acids. The V and J ends lost 2 bases and 7 bases respectively, with 11 bases between them. The data belong to a study of T cell repertoires in cytomegalovirus infection. One entry per CDR3 protein results from TCRdb running MiXCR on the reads. The sample yields some 800,000 distinct CDR3 sequences, approximately 32% seen once. This clonotype was obtained from a human donor in good health (CMV status not recorded). Some clones in this sample may be carry-over from other donors' samples. The sequences come from cultured CD8+ T cells from PBMCs, collected from culture after CMV antigen stimulation. The chain is built from TRBV11-1 and TRBJ1-2; D not resolved. The CDR3 protein is CASSLPDFRGYTF. CDR3 nucleotide sequence: TGTGCCAGCAGCTTACCAGACTTTCGTGGCTACACCTTC.